Listed here are 27 T cell receptor beta chains from one sample, sequenced in a study of blood T cell repertoires in COVID-19. Clones were read by immunoSEQ multiplex PCR, and TCRdb kept only the in-frame ones, dropping some. Among 230,000 or so clones listed, roughly 87% were seen once. Input material: peripheral blood. These receptors originate from a man aged 35 to 55 with active or convalescent COVID-19.

The J gene is TRBJ1-4, the V gene TRBV16; a weak D match, TRBD1 (5 bases). The germline V and J ends were trimmed by 6 bases and 4 bases, with 15 bases remaining between them. The CDR3 sequence is 15 residues long. Germline CDR1 and CDR2: KGHSY and FQNENV. The CDR3 DNA reads as TGTGCCAGCAGACCCGGGGGGACCGGTAATGAAAAACTGTTTTTT. Its protein product is CASRPGGTGNEKLFF.

The gene calls are TRBV19 and TRBJ2-2; D is possibly TRBD2 (7 bases). The length of the CDR3 is 15 residues. With 9 bases removed from V and 6 bases from J, the gap between germline ends came to 20 bases. Germline CDR1 LNHDA, CDR2 SQIVND (reference sequence). The CDR3 loop is CASLTGGLGAGELFF. Here the CDR3 DNA reads TGTGCCAGCCTAACGGGGGGCCTTGGAGCCGGGGAGCTGTTTTTT.

This chain uses TRBV4-2 with TRBJ1-2; 9 bases agree with TRBD1. Per the germline V gene, CDR1 is LGHNA and CDR2 is YNFKEQ. The J segment lost 5 bases and the V segment lost 0 bases, leaving 4 bases of the junction unmatched. The CDR3 has 15 amino acids. CDR3 sequence reads: CASSQEDRGEYGYTF. In nucleotides, the CDR3 is TGTGCCAGCAGCCAAGAGGACAGGGGCGAGTATGGCTACACCTTC.

CDR3 residues: CASSYSYRGSGTEAFF. As DNA, the CDR3 is TGTGCCAGCAGTTACTCATACAGGGGGAGCGGCACTGAAGCTTTCTTT. The chain combines TRBV6-5 with TRBJ1-1, with 8 nucleotides matching TRBD1. Germline V gene lookup returns CDR1 MNHEY and CDR2 SVGAGI. This CDR3 has 16 residues. Losses at the gene ends were 0 bases for V and 4 bases for J; bases not matched to a gene: 7.

The chain has TRBV5-1 and TRBJ2-3; 9 bases match TRBD2. The V segment lost 0 bases and the J segment 2 bases; nucleotides outside the gene matches: 7. Germline CDR1 and CDR2: SGHRS and YFSETQ. The CDR3 has 17 amino acids. The CDR3 loop reads CASSLGGIAGVTDTQYF. CDR3 DNA sequence: TGCGCCAGCAGCTTGGGTGGAATAGCGGGGGTCACAGATACGCAGTATTTT.

J is TRBJ1-2 and V is TRBV3-1 (or the pseudogene TRBV3-2); a weak D match, TRBD1 (5 bases). CDR3 length: 13 residues. Germline CDR1 reads LGHDT; CDR2 reads YNNKEL (reference sequence). V lost 3 bases to trimming and J lost 6 bases, with 11 bases between them. CDR3 region: CASSQRRGDGYTF. The CDR3 region has the DNA TGTGCCAGCAGCCAGAGGCGGGGGGATGGCTACACCTTC.

The chain employs TRBV13 and TRBJ2-5, with 12 bases identical to TRBD2. CDR1 is PRHDT, CDR2 FYEKMQ, per germline (reference sequence). This CDR3 comprises 17 residues. V was clipped by 2 bases and J by 2 bases; unmatched bases: 6. CDR3 sequence: CASSLRTSGDDQETQYF. In nucleotides, the CDR3 is TGTGCCAGCAGCTTAAGGACTAGCGGGGATGATCAAGAGACCCAGTACTTC.

The gene calls are TRBV25-1 and TRBJ2-1; 9 bases are a match to TRBD2. V gave up 4 bases and J gave up 5 bases; unmatched junction bases: 6. Germline CDR1 and CDR2: MGHDK and SYGVNS. This CDR3 region has 15 residues. CDR3 region: CASSGSGGLDNEQFF. CDR3 nucleotide sequence: TGTGCCAGCAGTGGGAGCGGGGGGCTAGACAATGAGCAGTTCTTC.

The genes are TRBV14 and TRBJ2-3, with 7 bases matching TRBD2. Germline V gene lookup returns CDR1 SGHDN and CDR2 FVKESK. Trimming removed 1 base from V and 5 bases from J; junction bases left unmatched: 3. This CDR3 is built from 14 residues. CDR3 DNA sequence: TGTGCCAGCAGCCAAGGAGGGGAGGGAGATACGCAGTATTTT. Amino acid sequence: CASSQGGEGDTQYF.

The CDR3 here is CASSQRDSLNQPQHF. The CDR3 nucleotides read TGCGCCAGCAGCCAACGCGACAGCCTCAATCAGCCCCAGCATTTT. V gene TRBV4-1 combines with J gene TRBJ1-5; the D gene is possibly TRBD1 (5 bases). The CDR3 totals 15 residues. Germline CDR1 and CDR2: MGHRA and YSYEKL. V lost 2 bases to trimming and J lost 3 bases, with 11 bases between them.

This sequence joins TRBV4-2 and TRBJ2-1; D is possibly TRBD1 (5 bases). Germline loops: CDR1 LGHNA, CDR2 YNFKEQ. V lost 4 bases and J 6 bases, leaving 28 bases between the germline ends. The CDR3 is 19 amino acids. CDR3 in DNA: TGTGCCAGCAGCCCCAAGCCCTTTCCGGGCCTCCTAGGGGTCAATGAGCAGTTCTTC. The encoded protein is CASSPKPFPGLLGVNEQFF.

The rearrangement links TRBV6-1 to TRBJ1-3, with 7 positions matching TRBD1. The CDR3 covers 18 residues. After removal of 4 bases from V and 2 bases from J, the junction contained 14 bases not matched to a gene. From germline, CDR1 is MNHNS and CDR2 SASEGT. CDR3 coding DNA: TGTGCCAGCAGTGGCAGGGGGAGGTTGATGATCCCTGGAAACACCATATATTTT. As protein: CASSGRGRLMIPGNTIYF.

This chain links TRBV3-1 (or the pseudogene TRBV3-2) with TRBJ2-2; TRBD1 matches 7 bases. CDR3 length equals 15 residues. Trimming at V came to 4 bases and at J to 6 bases, leaving 8 bases not matched to a gene. Germline CDR1 and CDR2: LGHDT and YNNKEL (reference sequence). Written as DNA, the CDR3 is TGTGCCAGCAGCCTACAGGGGTCTCGTCCCGGGGAGCTGTTTTTT. The encoded protein is CASSLQGSRPGELFF.

V usage is TRBV11-2 and J usage is TRBJ2-6; 7 nucleotides match TRBD1. This CDR3 contains 16 residues. The V segment lost 2 bases and the J segment 2 bases; nucleotides outside the gene matches: 3. The germline gives CDR1 SGHAT, CDR2 FQNNGV. The CDR3 DNA sequence: TGTGCCAGCAGCTTAAGAACAGGGGCTGGGGCCAACGTCCTGACTTTC. This sequence encodes CASSLRTGAGANVLTF.

The chain combines TRBV15 with TRBJ2-7; tentative D call: TRBD1 (5 bases). Trimming cost V 0 bases and J 2 bases, with 8 bases left between them. This CDR3 is 14 amino acids long. In germline, CDR1 is LNHNV, CDR2 YYDKDF (reference sequence). This CDR3 is CATSRDQGPYEQYF. The CDR3 bases are TGTGCCACCAGCAGAGATCAGGGTCCCTACGAGCAGTACTTC.

The genes are TRBV5-1 and TRBJ1-6; D is possibly TRBD1 (6 bases). The CDR3 contains 16 residues. The V gene's germline CDR1 is SGHRS and CDR2 YFSETQ. V shed 0 bases and J shed 8 bases, with 15 bases lying between them. CDR3 protein: CASSLAATGQYSPLHF. DNA of the CDR3: TGCGCCAGCAGCTTGGCGGCTACGGGACAATATTCACCCCTCCACTTT. The full variable domain, with the rest looked up from reference TRBV5-1 and TRBJ1-6, is KAGVTQTPRYLIKTRGQQVTLSCSPISGHRSVSWYQQTPGQGLQFLFEYFSETQRNKGNFPGRFSGRQFSNSRSEMNVSTLELGDSALYLCASSLAATGQYSPLHFGNGTRLTVT.

This clone has a single count. The chain combines TRBV5-1 with TRBJ2-1; 8 bases line up with TRBD2. V gave up 3 bases and J gave up 7 bases; unmatched junction bases: 3. Germline V lookup: CDR1 SGHRS, CDR2 YFSETQ. There are 13 residues in the CDR3. In DNA form, the CDR3 reads TGCGCCAGCAGCTGGGGACTAGAAAATGAGCAGTTCTTC. Translating it yields CASSWGLENEQFF.

The CDR3, as DNA: TGTGCCAGCAGCGTACCGGGACAGGGGGCCGAAGAGACCCAGTACTTC. Its protein is CASSVPGQGAEETQYF. The chain has TRBV5-4 and TRBJ2-5; 12 bases align to TRBD1. Germline trimming cut 4 bases from V and 3 bases from J; bases unmatched to any gene: 7. Looked up from germline, CDR1 is SGHNT and CDR2 is YYREEE (reference sequence). The CDR3 consists of 16 residues.

The chain is built from TRBV19 and TRBJ1-2; D not resolved. This CDR3 has 13 residues. Deletions cut 3 bases from V and 4 bases from J, with 9 bases between. Germline values: CDR1 LNHDA, CDR2 SQIVND (reference sequence). The CDR3 DNA reads as TGTGCCAGTAGTATCTTGGGCGTCTATGGCTACACCTTC. Encoded protein: CASSILGVYGYTF.

The chain recombines TRBV5-1 with TRBJ1-2; the match to TRBD1 covers 10 bases. This CDR3 spans 14 amino acids. Germline CDR1 SGHRS, CDR2 YFSETQ. Trimming removed 4 bases from V and 2 bases from J; junction bases left unmatched: 2. The CDR3 loop is CASSVTGGNYGYTF. CDR3 coding DNA: TGCGCCAGCAGCGTGACAGGGGGCAACTATGGCTACACCTTC.

The chain has TRBV4-1 and TRBJ1-5; TRBD1 is a possible D gene (5 bases). The CDR3 contains 16 residues. CDR1 MGHRA and CDR2 YSYEKL come from the germline V gene. Trimming pared 0 bases from V and 9 bases from J, leaving 18 bases between. The CDR3 nucleotides read TGCGCCAGCAGCCAAGAAGGGGAACCGAGCGTCAGGCCCCAGCATTTT. Its translation: CASSQEGEPSVRPQHF.

This chain connects TRBV30 to TRBJ1-2; TRBD1 matches 8 bases. Germline CDR1 GTSNPN, CDR2 SVGIG (reference sequence). V gave up 0 bases and J gave up 7 bases; unmatched junction bases: 7. The CDR3 is made up of 14 amino acids. The CDR3 loop reads CAWSVGQGAGGYTF. The CDR3 coding sequence is TGTGCCTGGAGTGTAGGGCAGGGGGCTGGTGGCTACACCTTC.

This chain connects TRBV28 to TRBJ2-3, with 8 bases matching TRBD2. There are 17 residues in the CDR3. Per germline, CDR1 MDHEN and CDR2 SYDVKM. V gave up 2 bases and J gave up 0 bases; unmatched junction bases: 7. The chain's CDR3 is CASSLRTSGLSTDTQYF. As DNA, the CDR3 is TGTGCCAGCAGTTTACGTACTAGCGGACTTAGCACAGATACGCAGTATTTT.

J is TRBJ2-7 and V is TRBV30, with D possibly TRBD2 on 5 matching bases. With 8 bases removed from V and 0 bases from J, the gap between germline ends came to 14 bases. CDR1 is GTSNPN, CDR2 SVGIG, per germline (reference sequence). CDR3 size: 13 residues. As DNA, the CDR3 is TGTGCCATCCGGACGGGGAACTCCTACGAGCAGTACTTC. This encodes CAIRTGNSYEQYF.

This clone was observed once. V gene TRBV10-3 combines with J gene TRBJ1-2; D might be TRBD1 (6 bases). The germline CDR1 and CDR2 sequences are ENHRY and SYGVKD. The CDR3 has 15 residues. The V and J ends lost 2 bases and 2 bases respectively, with 12 bases between them. Here the CDR3 reads CAISEMDSGNYGYTF. Here the CDR3 DNA reads TGTGCCATCAGTGAGATGGACAGCGGAAACTATGGCTACACCTTC.

This clone was picked up one time. V usage is TRBV15 and J usage is TRBJ1-1, with D uncertain. This CDR3 spans 15 amino acids. CDR1 and CDR2 from the germline V gene are LNHNV and YYDKDF (reference sequence). Trimming removed 0 bases from V and 6 bases from J, with 14 bases in between. The CDR3 nucleotides read TGTGCCACCAGCAGAGATGTCTCACCCGGGGCTGAAGCTTTCTTT. It translates to CATSRDVSPGAEAFF.

V and J are TRBV11-2 and TRBJ2-7, with TRBD2 matching 9 bases. Trimming removed 3 bases from V and 6 bases from J; junction bases left unmatched: 6. The germline gives CDR1 SGHAT, CDR2 FQNNGV. This CDR3 contains 14 residues. CDR3 protein: CASSLGTSRSEQYF. DNA for the CDR3: TGTGCCAGCAGCTTGGGGACTAGCAGGTCCGAGCAGTACTTC.